This TCR beta chain is drawn from a study of shared clonotypes between healthy human individuals (dated by TCRdb to the early 2020s). Broadly, across the study: The cohort included a few men and two women between 18 and 49 years of age. To increase sequencing depth and limit assay-specific biases, different laboratories used diverse techniques to prepare libraries and sequence TCR repertoires. To estimate repertoire size and how much clonotype sharing occurs between individuals, the study deeply sequenced the blood TCR repertoires of five healthy adults. Between about 0.85 and 9.5 billion PBMCs per donor were obtained by leukapheresis. For each donor, three plates each were used for CD4 naive and CD4 memory, two plates were used for CD8 naive, and one plate was used for CD8 memory. What the research found in general, with its limitations: Estimated clonotype richness was generally larger for naive than for memory subsets. Based on pairwise subsampling, the degree of clonotype sharing among donors was expected to be affected by sequencing depth. When a handful of donors were compared, the shared fraction of clonotypes was about 5% for naive CD4, 3.5% to 4% for naive CD8, roughly 2.5% for memory CD4, and roughly 0.4% for memory CD8. Compared with non-shared clonotypes, the clonotypes found in all four sorted-subset donors had higher generation probabilities. Because the study included a small number of donors, the genetic and exposure-history diversity represented was limited. Incomplete sequencing was indicated by rarefaction of sorted-subset datasets, despite the large sequencing depth. Sampling was restricted to blood, and TCR repertoires in tissues likely differ from the TCR repertoires found in blood.

With regard to this clone: Its binding antigen is unknown. Base-call qualities are not available, and no considerably larger clone is one nucleotide away. This sample includes further DNA sequences coding for the same CDR3.

Healthy HIV-negative adults with no recently reported acute infections or vaccinations were included as donors. Every donor was a Caucasian adult residing in Nashville, Tennessee, USA. Magnetic negative selection was used to enrich CD4+ T cells, after which naive cells were positively selected on CD45RA and the negative fraction became the memory subset. After blood collection by leukapheresis, PBMCs were isolated using Ficoll-Histopaque density gradient centrifugation and then cryopreserved in the vapor phase of liquid nitrogen. Analytical flow cytometry was used to check the purity and quantity of each magnetically sorted T cell population. Genomic DNA was isolated from every sorted fraction and measured by UV absorbance on a Nanodrop 2000c. The CDR3 starts with the cysteine, ends with the phenylalanine, and has 14 residues. The entry retains the CDR3 DNA only, 42 bases that are in frame from base 1. Reading the germline V gene gives CDR1 SGHNT and CDR2 YENEEA. V is cut by 1 base and J by 4 bases, and the space between the germline ends is 7 bases.

Using the deep immunoSEQ assay, multiplex PCR amplified TCR CDR3 regions from genomic DNA. Extracted genomic DNA from each cell subset was distributed evenly across all wells of several immunoSEQ 96-well plates, and each plate was treated as a replicate. For sorted subsets, approximately 190 ng of genomic DNA, equivalent to roughly 33,000 T cell genomes, went into each replicate PCR. Purified libraries were measured with a Qubit 3.0 fluorometer, size-checked on a Bioanalyzer 2100, and measured again with the KAPA Library Quantification kit. A separate single-read 150-cycle Illumina NextSeq 550 flow cell was used to sequence each immunoSEQ 96-well plate. In the paper's pipeline: The immunoSEQ output contained only junctional sequences without quality scores, so filtering could not match that applied to full-length reads. To assign V/J genes and CDR3, sequences were annotated using PyIR, a Python wrapper for IgBLAST v1.9, with IMGT germline references. Reads were removed for weak V/J assignments (E-value above 1e-6), missing CDR3, stop codons, out-of-frame junctions, or ambiguous translated residues. A V3J clonotype was defined by an identical inferred V gene, J gene, and CDR3 amino acid sequence. Percentage overlap between repertoires was calculated by dividing the number of shared unique clonotypes by the size of the smaller repertoire. Repertoire richness was assessed with RTK rarefaction, the Chao1 estimator, and Recon v2.1 estimates of unobserved clonotypes. OLGA was used to compute generation probabilities for all TCRbeta clonotypes that the gDNA method yielded from a few donors. TCRdb stores this immuneACCESS table with in-frame sequences only. Part of the clones is absent; in the studies checked, under half of the shortfall reflects unresolved V genes, and no reason is known for the rest. That table supplies the V and J calls and clone size; D and trimming were determined from the DNA. Here the sample has over a million clones; 65% to 80% occur a single time. Clones ranked in the top ten supply 1.2% to 1.5% of the sample.

This receptor chain uses TRBV11-3 and TRBJ2-2, with TRBD2 as a weak D call on 5 bases. The material sequenced was memory CD4+ T cells sorted from blood. This specimen's cell subset or site label, interpreted: CD45RA-negative fraction. The TCR originated in a man between 18 and 35 years old in good health. In nucleotides, the sequence is TGTGCCAGCAGCTTAGGTGGAGGCACCGGGGAGCTGTTTTTT. Translation gives CASSLGGGTGELFF.